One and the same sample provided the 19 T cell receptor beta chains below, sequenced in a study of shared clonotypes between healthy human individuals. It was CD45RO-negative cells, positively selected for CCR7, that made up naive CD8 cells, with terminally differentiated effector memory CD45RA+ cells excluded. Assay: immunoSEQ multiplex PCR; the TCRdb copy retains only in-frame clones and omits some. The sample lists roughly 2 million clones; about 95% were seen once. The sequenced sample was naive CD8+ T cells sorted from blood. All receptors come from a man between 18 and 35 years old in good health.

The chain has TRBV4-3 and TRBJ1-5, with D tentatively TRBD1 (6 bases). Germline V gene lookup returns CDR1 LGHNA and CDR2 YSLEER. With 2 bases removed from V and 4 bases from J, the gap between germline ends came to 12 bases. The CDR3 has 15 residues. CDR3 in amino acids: CASSQSYTGNQPQHF. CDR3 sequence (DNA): TGCGCCAGCAGCCAATCGTATACAGGGAATCAGCCCCAGCATTTT.

CDR3 sequence reads: CASSHTGGSAYGYTF. The CDR3 DNA reads as TGCGCCAGCAGCCACACAGGGGGCTCGGCCTATGGCTACACCTTC. The chain carries TRBV5-1 and TRBJ1-2, with 9 positions matching TRBD1. The CDR3 consists of 15 residues. Germline CDR1 SGHRS, CDR2 YFSETQ. The V and J ends lost 4 bases and 4 bases, in that order; junction bases with no gene match: 8. The full variable domain, in which reference TRBV5-1 and TRBJ1-2 provide the parts outside the CDR3, is KAGVTQTPRYLIKTRGQQVTLSCSPISGHRSVSWYQQTPGQGLQFLFEYFSETQRNKGNFPGRFSGRQFSNSRSEMNVSTLELGDSALYLCASSHTGGSAYGYTFGSGTRLTVV.

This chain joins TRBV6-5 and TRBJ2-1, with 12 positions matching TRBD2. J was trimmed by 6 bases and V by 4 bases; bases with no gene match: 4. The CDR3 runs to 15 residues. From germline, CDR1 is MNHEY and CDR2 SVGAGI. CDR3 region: CASSLGGLAGNEQFF. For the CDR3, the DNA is TGTGCCAGCAGTTTAGGGGGACTAGCGGGCAATGAGCAGTTCTTC.

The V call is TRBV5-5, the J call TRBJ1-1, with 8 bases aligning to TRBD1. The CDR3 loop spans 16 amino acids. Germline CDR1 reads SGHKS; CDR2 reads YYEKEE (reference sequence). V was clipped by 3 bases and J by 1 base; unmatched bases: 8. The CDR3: CASSSIQGAGNTEAFF. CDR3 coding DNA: TGTGCCAGCAGCTCGATCCAGGGGGCCGGGAACACTGAAGCTTTCTTT. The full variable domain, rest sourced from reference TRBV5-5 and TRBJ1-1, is DAGVTQSPTHLIKTRGQQVTLRCSPISGHKSVSWYQQVLGQGPQFIFQYYEKEERGRGNFPDRFSARQFPNYSSELNVNALLLGDSALYLCASSSIQGAGNTEAFFGQGTRLTVV.

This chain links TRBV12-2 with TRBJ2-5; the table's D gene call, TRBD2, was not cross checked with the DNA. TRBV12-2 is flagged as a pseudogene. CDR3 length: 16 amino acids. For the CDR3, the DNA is TGTGCAAGTCGCTTAGCGAGGAGCGGGAGGATAGAGACCCAGTACTTC. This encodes CASRLARSGRIETQYF.

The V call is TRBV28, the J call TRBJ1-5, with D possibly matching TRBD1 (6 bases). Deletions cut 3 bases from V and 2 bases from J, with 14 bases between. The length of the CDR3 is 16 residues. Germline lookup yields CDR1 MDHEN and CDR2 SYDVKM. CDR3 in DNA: TGTGCCAGCAGTTTGGGGGGCAGGGCGGGCAATCAGCCCCAGCATTTT. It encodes CASSLGGRAGNQPQHF. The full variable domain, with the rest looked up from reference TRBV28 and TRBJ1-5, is DVKVTQSSRYLVKRTGEKVFLECVQDMDHENMFWYRQDPGLGLRLIYFSYDVKMKEKGDIPEGYSVSREKKERFSLILESASTNQTSMYLCASSLGGRAGNQPQHFGDGTRLSIL.

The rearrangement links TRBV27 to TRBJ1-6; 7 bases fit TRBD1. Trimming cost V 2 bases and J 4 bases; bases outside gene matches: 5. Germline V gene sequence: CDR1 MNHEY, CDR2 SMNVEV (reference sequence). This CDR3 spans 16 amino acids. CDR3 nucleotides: TGTGCCAGCAGTTTAGGAGGGGGCAGATATAATTCACCCCTCCACTTT. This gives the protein CASSLGGGRYNSPLHF.

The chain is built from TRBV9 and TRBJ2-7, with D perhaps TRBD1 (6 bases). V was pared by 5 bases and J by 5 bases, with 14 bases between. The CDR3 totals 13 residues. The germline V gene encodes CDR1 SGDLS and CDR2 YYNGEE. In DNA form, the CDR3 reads TGTGCCAGCAGTACTGGGACACCCAACGAGCAGTACTTC. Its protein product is CASSTGTPNEQYF.

CDR3 DNA sequence: TGTGCCAGCAGTGAACGGCTAAGCGAAAAACTGTTTTTT. Amino acid sequence: CASSERLSEKLFF. The V call is TRBV2, the J call TRBJ1-4; D not certain. V was shortened by 2 bases and J by 8 bases, with 9 bases between the two germline ends. The germline V gene has CDR1 SNHLY and CDR2 FYNNEI. The CDR3 has 13 residues.

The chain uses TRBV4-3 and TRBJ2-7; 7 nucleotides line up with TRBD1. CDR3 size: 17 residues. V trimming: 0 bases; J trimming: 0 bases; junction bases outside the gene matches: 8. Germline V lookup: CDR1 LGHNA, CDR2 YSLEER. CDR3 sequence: CASSQDSTGAGSYEQYF. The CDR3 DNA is TGCGCCAGCAGCCAAGATTCCACAGGGGCCGGCTCCTACGAGCAGTACTTC.

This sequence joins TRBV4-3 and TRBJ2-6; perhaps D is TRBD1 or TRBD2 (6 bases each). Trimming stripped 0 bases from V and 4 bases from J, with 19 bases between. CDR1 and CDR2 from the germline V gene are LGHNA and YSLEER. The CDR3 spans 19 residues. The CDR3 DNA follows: TGCGCCAGCAGCCAAGAATTCCTGCCGGGGGCGGAAGGGGCCAACGTCCTGACTTTC. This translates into CASSQEFLPGAEGANVLTF.

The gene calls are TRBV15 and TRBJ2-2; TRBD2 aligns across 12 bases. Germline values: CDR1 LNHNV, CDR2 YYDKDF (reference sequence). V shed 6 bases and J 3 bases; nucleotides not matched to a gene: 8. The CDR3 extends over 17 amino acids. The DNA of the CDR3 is TGTGCCACCAGGGGGCTAGCGGGAGGGTCCCACACCGGGGAGCTGTTTTTT. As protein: CATRGLAGGSHTGELFF. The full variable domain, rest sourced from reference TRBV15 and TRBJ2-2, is DAMVIQNPRYQVTQFGKPVTLSCSQTLNHNVMYWYQQKSSQAPKLLFHYYDKDFNNEADTPDNFQSRRPNTSFCFLDIRSPGLGDTAMYLCATRGLAGGSHTGELFFGEGSRLTVL.

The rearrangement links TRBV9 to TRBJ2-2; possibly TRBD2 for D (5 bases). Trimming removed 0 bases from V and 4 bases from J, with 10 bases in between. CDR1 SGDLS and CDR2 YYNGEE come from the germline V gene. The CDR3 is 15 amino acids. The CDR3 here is CASSVGHRGTGELFF. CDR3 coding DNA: TGTGCCAGCAGCGTAGGTCACCGGGGCACCGGGGAGCTGTTTTTT.

The CDR3 region has the DNA TGTGCCAGTAGTATTAACAGAAACTCCTACGAGCAGTACTTC. Its protein is CASSINRNSYEQYF. The chain couples TRBV19 to TRBJ2-7, with D hard to call. V lost 3 bases and J 0 bases, leaving 9 bases between the germline ends. CDR3 length equals 14 residues. Germline V CDR1 and CDR2: LNHDA, SQIVND (reference sequence). Supplemented by reference TRBV19 and TRBJ2-7, the full variable domain reads DGGITQSPKYLFRKEGQNVTLSCEQNLNHDAMYWYRQDPGQGLRLIYYSQIVNDFQKGDIAEGYSVSREKKESFPLTVTSAQKNPTAFYLCASSINRNSYEQYFGPGTRLTVT.

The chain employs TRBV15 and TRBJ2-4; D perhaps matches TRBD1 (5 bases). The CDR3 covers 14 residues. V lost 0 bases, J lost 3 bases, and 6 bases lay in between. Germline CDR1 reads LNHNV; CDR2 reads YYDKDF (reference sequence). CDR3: CATSRDDSKNIQYF. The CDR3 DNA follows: TGTGCCACCAGCAGAGACGACAGCAAAAACATTCAGTACTTC. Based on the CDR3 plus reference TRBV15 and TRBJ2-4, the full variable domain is DAMVIQNPRYQVTQFGKPVTLSCSQTLNHNVMYWYQQKSSQAPKLLFHYYDKDFNNEADTPDNFQSRRPNTSFCFLDIRSPGLGDTAMYLCATSRDDSKNIQYFGAGTRLSVL.

This CDR3 reads CASSRIGDLGSPEAFF. The CDR3 region has the DNA TGCGCCAGCAGCCGCATCGGGGACTTAGGGTCTCCTGAAGCTTTCTTT. This chain joins TRBV4-1 and TRBJ1-1; tentative D call: TRBD1 (5 bases). The CDR3 extends over 16 amino acids. V was cut by 4 bases and J by 6 bases, with 21 bases left in between. Germline CDR1 and CDR2: MGHRA and YSYEKL.

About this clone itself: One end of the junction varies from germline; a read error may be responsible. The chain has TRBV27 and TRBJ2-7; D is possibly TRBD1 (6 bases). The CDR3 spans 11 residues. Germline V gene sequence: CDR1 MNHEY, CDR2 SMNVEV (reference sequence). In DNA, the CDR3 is TGTGCCAGCATTTTAGGGGGCGAGCAGTACTTC. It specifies CASILGGEQYF.

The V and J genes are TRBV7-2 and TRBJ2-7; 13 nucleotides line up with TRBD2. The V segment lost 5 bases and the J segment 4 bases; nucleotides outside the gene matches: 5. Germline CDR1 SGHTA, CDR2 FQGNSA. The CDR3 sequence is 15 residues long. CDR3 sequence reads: CASSVGTSGIYEQYF. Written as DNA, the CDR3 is TGTGCCAGCAGCGTGGGGACTAGCGGGATTTACGAGCAGTACTTC.

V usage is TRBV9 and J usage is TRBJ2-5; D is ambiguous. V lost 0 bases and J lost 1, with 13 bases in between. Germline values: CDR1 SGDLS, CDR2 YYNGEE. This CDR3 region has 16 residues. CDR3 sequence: CASSVADVGLQETQYF. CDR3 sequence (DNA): TGTGCCAGCAGCGTAGCGGACGTTGGGCTCCAAGAGACCCAGTACTTC.